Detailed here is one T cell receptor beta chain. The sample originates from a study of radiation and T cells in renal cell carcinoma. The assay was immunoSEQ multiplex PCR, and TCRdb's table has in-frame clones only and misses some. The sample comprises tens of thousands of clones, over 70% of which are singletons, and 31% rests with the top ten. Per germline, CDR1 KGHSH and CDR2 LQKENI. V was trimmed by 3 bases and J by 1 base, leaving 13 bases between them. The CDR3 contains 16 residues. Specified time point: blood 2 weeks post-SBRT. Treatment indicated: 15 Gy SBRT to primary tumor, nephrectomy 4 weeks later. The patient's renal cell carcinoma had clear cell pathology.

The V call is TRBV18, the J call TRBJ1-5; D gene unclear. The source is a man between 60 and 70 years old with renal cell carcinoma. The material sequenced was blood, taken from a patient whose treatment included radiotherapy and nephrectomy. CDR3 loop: CASSPVPLGSNQPQHF. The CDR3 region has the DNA TGTGCCAGCTCACCGGTGCCCCTTGGGAGCAATCAGCCCCAGCATTTT.